This T cell receptor beta chain derives from a study of blood T cells in healthy people across ages. Looking at the study overall: Template switching retrieved approximately one barcoded beta molecule for each two T cells.

With V trimmed by 6 bases and J by 4 bases, 7 bases remained unmatched. The CDR3 is made up of 14 amino acids. Germline CDR1 is SGHAT and CDR2 is FQNNGV. Primers used in a second PCR of about 7 to 12 cycles were a sample-barcoded 5' primer and a J-beta primer mix. Via MiXCR, TCRdb re-called the 5' RACE reads, giving one row per CDR3 protein. The table has 920,000 or so distinct CDR3 sequences, 40% to 50% seen once. This chain uses TRBV11-2 with TRBJ2-7, with 9 positions matching TRBD2. The sample taken for sequencing was blood. This receptor was taken from a woman in her sixties or seventies in good health. Written as DNA, the CDR3 is TGTGCCAGCAGGAGTAGCGGGGGCTCTTACGAGCAGTACTTC. It specifies CASRSSGGSYEQYF.